One sample yielded the 8 T cell receptor beta chains listed below, sequenced in a study of T cells in Graves' hyperthyroidism and ophthalmopathy (dated by TCRdb to about 2019). Library prep was done by multiplex PCR. The listed sequencing device is Illumina HiSeq 2000. The TCR beta CDR3 regions were amplified from RNA transcripts. The TCR CDR3 was subjected to a first round of RT-PCR using the HTBI primer set and the Qiagen OneStep RT-PCR kit. TCRdb reworked the public reads: Q25 trimming with fastp, MiXCR clone assembly, productive beta chains retained. Rows are combined by CDR3 protein, so each entry shows the most common genes and DNA. The sample table lists about 400,000 distinct CDR3 sequences, 15% to 19% of them with a count of one. Of the sample, over 7.5% is held by the ten largest clones. The sample comprised blood. These receptors were collected from a woman aged 18-29 years with Graves' hyperthyroidism.

The J gene is TRBJ2-2, the V gene TRBV6-9, with 7 bases fitting TRBD2. The CDR3 length is 16 residues. Per germline, CDR1 MNHGY and CDR2 SVAAGI. Losses at the gene ends were 6 bases for V and 4 bases for J; bases not matched to a gene: 11. The CDR3 loop is CASSLSPGRATGELFF. In DNA, the CDR3 is TGTGCCAGCAGCTTAAGTCCAGGGAGGGCCACCGGGGAGCTGTTTTTT.

This chain links TRBV7-2 with TRBJ2-7; 9 bases are shared with TRBD2. The germline CDR1 and CDR2 sequences are SGHTA and FQGNSA. Trimming took 5 bases from V and 7 from J; bases not matched to a gene: 6. The CDR3 consists of 13 residues. CDR3 amino acids: CASSRGGAREQYF. DNA for the CDR3: TGTGCCAGCAGCCGCGGGGGGGCAAGGGAGCAGTACTTC.

This clonotype came up many times. The rearrangement joins TRBV4-1 to TRBJ2-1; D unresolved. The CDR3 is 16 amino acids. The V end was cut by 1 base, the J end by 0 bases, with 10 bases between. Germline V gene lookup returns CDR1 MGHRA and CDR2 YSYEKL. This chain's CDR3 is CASSQGPERSYNEQFF. CDR3 DNA sequence: TGCGCCAGCAGCCAAGGACCGGAACGCTCCTACAATGAGCAGTTCTTC.

This chain uses TRBV15 with TRBJ2-7; D remains unclear. CDR3 length: 14 amino acids. Trimming removed 5 bases from V and 0 bases from J, with 11 bases in between. Germline lookup yields CDR1 LNHNV and CDR2 YYDKDF (reference sequence). CDR3 DNA: TGTGCCACCAGCCATGACACCCGCTCCTACGAGCAGTACTTC. Its protein product is CATSHDTRSYEQYF.

This clonotype has more than one count but fewer than ten. The gene calls are TRBV7-9 and TRBJ2-2; D may match TRBD1 or TRBD2 (5 bases each). This CDR3 is built from 16 residues. The ends were cut back, 3 bases at V and 2 bases at J, with 13 bases in the middle. CDR1 and CDR2 (germline): SEHNR, FQNEAQ (reference sequence). For the CDR3, the DNA is TGTGCCAGCAGCTTCTGGCAGGGACCTAACACCGGGGAGCTGTTTTTT. Amino acid sequence: CASSFWQGPNTGELFF.

This clonotype was seen many times. CDR3 DNA: TGTGCCAGCAGTTACTCGATACAGGGGGTTAACGAGCAGTACTTC. Protein: CASSYSIQGVNEQYF. This chain uses TRBV6-2 or TRBV6-3 with TRBJ2-7, with 8 bases matching TRBD1. V lost 0 bases, J lost 5 bases, and 6 bases stayed unmatched. CDR1 MNHEY and CDR2 SVGEGT come from the germline V gene. The CDR3 is 15 amino acids.

In this sample, this clonotype turned up many times. The V and J genes are TRBV10-3 and TRBJ2-7, with a weak D call TRBD1 (6 bases). Trimming shortened V by 3 bases and J by 3 bases, and 12 bases separated the two germline ends. The CDR3 runs to 14 residues. Germline V gene lookup returns CDR1 ENHRY and CDR2 SYGVKD. CDR3 nucleotide sequence: TGTGCCATCAGTGAACCCGGGACACACTACGAGCAGTACTTC. This gives the protein CAISEPGTHYEQYF.

This clonotype was detected many times. The chain links TRBV2 to TRBJ2-1; D uncertain. Deletions cut 5 bases from V and 6 bases from J, with 8 bases between. This CDR3 has 12 residues. Germline CDR1 and CDR2: SNHLY and FYNNEI. As DNA, the CDR3 is TGTGCCAGCAGTCAGTGGACCAATGAGCAGTTCTTC. This sequence encodes CASSQWTNEQFF. The full variable domain, rest sourced from reference TRBV2 and TRBJ2-1, is EPEVTQTPSHQVTQMGQEVILRCVPISNHLYFYWYRQILGQKVEFLVSFYNNEISEKSEIFDDQFSVERPDGSNFTLKIRSTKLEDSAMYFCASSQWTNEQFFGPGTRLTVL.